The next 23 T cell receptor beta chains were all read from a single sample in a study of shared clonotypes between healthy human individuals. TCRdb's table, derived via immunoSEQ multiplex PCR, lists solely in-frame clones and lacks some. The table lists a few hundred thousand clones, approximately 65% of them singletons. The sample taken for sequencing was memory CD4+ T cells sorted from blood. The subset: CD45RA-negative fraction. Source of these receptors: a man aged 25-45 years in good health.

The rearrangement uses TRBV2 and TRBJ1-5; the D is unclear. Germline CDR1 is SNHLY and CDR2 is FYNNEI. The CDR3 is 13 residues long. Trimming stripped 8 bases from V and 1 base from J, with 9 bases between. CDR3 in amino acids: CASGSESNQPQHF. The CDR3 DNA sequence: TGTGCCAGCGGGTCGGAAAGCAATCAGCCCCAGCATTTT.

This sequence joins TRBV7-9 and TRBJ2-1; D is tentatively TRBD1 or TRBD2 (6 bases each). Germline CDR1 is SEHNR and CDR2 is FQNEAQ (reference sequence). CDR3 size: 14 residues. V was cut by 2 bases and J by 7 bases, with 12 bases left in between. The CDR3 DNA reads TGTGCCAGCAGCTTATTAGGAGGGGGAAATGAGCAGTTCTTC. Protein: CASSLLGGGNEQFF.

CDR3 sequence (DNA): TGTGCCAGCAGCTTAGGGCCCGGAAGCTCCGGGTCGAGAGATACGCAGTATTTT. It yields the protein CASSLGPGSSGSRDTQYF. This rearrangement joins TRBV11-2 to TRBJ2-3, with D uncertain. Germline CDR1 SGHAT, CDR2 FQNNGV. V was pared by 1 base and J by 5 bases, with 22 bases between. The CDR3 is 18 residues long.

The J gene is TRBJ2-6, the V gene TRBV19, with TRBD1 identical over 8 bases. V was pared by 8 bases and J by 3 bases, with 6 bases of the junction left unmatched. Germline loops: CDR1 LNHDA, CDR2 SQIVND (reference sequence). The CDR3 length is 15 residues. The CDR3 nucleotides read TGTGCCAGTCACGACAGGGGATTTGGGGCCAACGTCCTGACTTTC. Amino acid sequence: CASHDRGFGANVLTF.

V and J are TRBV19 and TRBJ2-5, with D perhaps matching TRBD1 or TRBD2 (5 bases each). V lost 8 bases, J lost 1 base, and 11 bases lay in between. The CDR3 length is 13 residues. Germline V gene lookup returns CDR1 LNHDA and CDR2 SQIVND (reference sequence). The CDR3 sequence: CASGEGRQETQYF. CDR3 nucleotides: TGTGCCAGTGGCGAGGGGCGCCAAGAGACCCAGTACTTC.

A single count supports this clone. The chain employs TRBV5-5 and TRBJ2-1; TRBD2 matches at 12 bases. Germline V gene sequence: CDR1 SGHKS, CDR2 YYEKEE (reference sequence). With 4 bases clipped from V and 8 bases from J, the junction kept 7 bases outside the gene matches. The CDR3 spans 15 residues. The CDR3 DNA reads TGTGCCAGCAGCCCGAGACTAGCGGGAGAGGATGAGCAGTTCTTC. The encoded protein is CASSPRLAGEDEQFF.

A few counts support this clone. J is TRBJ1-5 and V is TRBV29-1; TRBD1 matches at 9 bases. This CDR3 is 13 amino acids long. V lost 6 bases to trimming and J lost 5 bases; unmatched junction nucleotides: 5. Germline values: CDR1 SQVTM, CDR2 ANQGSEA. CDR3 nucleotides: TGCAGCGTGGGACAGGGTACCTATCAGCCCCAGCATTTT. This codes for CSVGQGTYQPQHF.

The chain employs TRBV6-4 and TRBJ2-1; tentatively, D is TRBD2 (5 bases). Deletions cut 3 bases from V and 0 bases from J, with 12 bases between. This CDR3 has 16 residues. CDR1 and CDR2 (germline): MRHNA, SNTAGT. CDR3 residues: CASSEGSGSSYNEQFF. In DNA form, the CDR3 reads TGTGCCAGCAGTGAGGGGTCGGGGAGCTCCTACAATGAGCAGTTCTTC.

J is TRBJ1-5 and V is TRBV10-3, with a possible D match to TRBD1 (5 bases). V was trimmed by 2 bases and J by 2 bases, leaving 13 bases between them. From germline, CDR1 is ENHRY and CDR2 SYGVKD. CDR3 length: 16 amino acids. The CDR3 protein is CAISEMGQVGNQPQHF. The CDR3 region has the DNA TGTGCCATCAGTGAGATGGGGCAGGTTGGCAATCAGCCCCAGCATTTT.

In DNA form, the CDR3 reads TGTGCCAGCACTACAAAGCTAGCGGCAGGGAGTGAGCAGTTCTTC. It translates to CASTTKLAAGSEQFF. The chain has TRBV5-4 and TRBJ2-1; 7 nucleotides match TRBD2. Germline CDR1 reads SGHNT; CDR2 reads YYREEE (reference sequence). This CDR3 comprises 15 residues. V shed 6 bases, J shed 9 bases, and the junction held 15 bases outside the gene matches.

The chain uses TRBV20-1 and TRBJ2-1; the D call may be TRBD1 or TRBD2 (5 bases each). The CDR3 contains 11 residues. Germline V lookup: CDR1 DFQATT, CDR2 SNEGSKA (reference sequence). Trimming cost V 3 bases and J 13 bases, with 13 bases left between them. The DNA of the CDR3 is TGCAGTGCTAGGAACCGGGACCCACAGTTCTTC. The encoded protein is CSARNRDPQFF.

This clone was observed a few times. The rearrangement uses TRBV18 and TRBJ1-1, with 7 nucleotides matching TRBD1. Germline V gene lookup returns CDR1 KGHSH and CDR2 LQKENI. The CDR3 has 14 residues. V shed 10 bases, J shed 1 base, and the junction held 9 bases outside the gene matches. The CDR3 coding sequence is TGTGCCACCCGGGGAGGGGGCCCGAACACTGAAGCTTTCTTT. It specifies CATRGGGPNTEAFF. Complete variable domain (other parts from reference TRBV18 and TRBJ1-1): NAGVMQNPRHLVRRRGQEARLRCSPMKGHSHVYWYRQLPEEGLKFMVYLQKENIIDESGMPKERFSAEFPKEGPSILRIQQVVRGDSAAYFCATRGGGPNTEAFFGQGTRLTVV.

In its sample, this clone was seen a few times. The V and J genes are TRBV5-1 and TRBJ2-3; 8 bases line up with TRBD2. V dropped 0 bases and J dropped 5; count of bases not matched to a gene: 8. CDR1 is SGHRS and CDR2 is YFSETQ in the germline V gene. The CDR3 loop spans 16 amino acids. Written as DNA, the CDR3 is TGCGCCAGCAGCTTGGGACGAGCGGGAGTGGTAGATACGCAGTATTTT. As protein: CASSLGRAGVVDTQYF.

The CDR3, as DNA: TGCAGTGCTATAGACTACTACGAGCAGTACTTC. It yields the protein CSAIDYYEQYF. The chain is built from TRBV20-1 and TRBJ2-7, with TRBD2 as a possible D gene (5 bases). This CDR3 region has 11 residues. Trimming stripped 4 bases from V and 3 bases from J, with 7 bases between. Germline loops: CDR1 DFQATT, CDR2 SNEGSKA (reference sequence).

The CDR3: CASKGLANEQFF. Written as DNA, the CDR3 is TGTGCCAGCAAAGGACTAGCCAATGAGCAGTTCTTC. The chain joins TRBV13 to TRBJ2-1, with 8 bases aligning to TRBD2. Germline lookup yields CDR1 PRHDT and CDR2 FYEKMQ (reference sequence). V was clipped by 7 bases and J by 6 bases; unmatched bases: 2. The CDR3 is made up of 12 amino acids.

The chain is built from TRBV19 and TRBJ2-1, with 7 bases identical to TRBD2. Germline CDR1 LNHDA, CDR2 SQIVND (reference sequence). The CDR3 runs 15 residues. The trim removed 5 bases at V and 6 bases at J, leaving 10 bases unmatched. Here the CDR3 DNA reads TGTGCCAGTAGTTGGAATAGCGGGCGGTCCAATGAGCAGTTCTTC. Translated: CASSWNSGRSNEQFF.

CDR3 nucleotides: TGCGCCAGCATGGACAGGGGAGGAAAACTGTTTTTT. The encoded protein is CASMDRGGKLFF. The rearrangement links TRBV10-1 to TRBJ1-4, with 9 nucleotides matching TRBD1. V was pared by 7 bases and J by 10 bases, with 4 bases of the junction left unmatched. CDR1 WNHNN and CDR2 SYGVQD come from the germline V gene (reference sequence). The CDR3 extends over 12 amino acids.

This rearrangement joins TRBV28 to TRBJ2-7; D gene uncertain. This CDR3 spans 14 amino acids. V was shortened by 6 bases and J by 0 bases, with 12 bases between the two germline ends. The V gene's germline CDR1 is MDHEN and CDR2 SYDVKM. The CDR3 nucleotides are TGTGCCAGCAGGGGTCACGTTAGCTCCTACGAGCAGTACTTC. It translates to CASRGHVSSYEQYF. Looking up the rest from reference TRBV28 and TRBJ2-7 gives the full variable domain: DVKVTQSSRYLVKRTGEKVFLECVQDMDHENMFWYRQDPGLGLRLIYFSYDVKMKEKGDIPEGYSVSREKKERFSLILESASTNQTSMYLCASRGHVSSYEQYFGPGTRLTVT.

CDR3 residues: CASSLFQASGSTGELFF. CDR3 bases: TGTGCCAGCAGCTTATTCCAGGCTAGCGGGAGTACCGGGGAGCTGTTTTTT. The chain has TRBV7-6 and TRBJ2-2, with 10 nucleotides matching TRBD2. V was pared by 2 bases and J by 5 bases, with 8 bases of the junction left unmatched. Germline V CDR1 and CDR2: SGHVS, FNYEAQ. The CDR3 has 17 amino acids.

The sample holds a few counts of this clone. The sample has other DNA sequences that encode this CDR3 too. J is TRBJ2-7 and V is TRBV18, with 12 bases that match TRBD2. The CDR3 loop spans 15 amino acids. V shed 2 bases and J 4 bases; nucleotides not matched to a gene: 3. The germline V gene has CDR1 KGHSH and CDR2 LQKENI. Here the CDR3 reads CASSPGTSGFYEQYF. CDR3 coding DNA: TGTGCCAGCTCACCAGGGACTAGCGGGTTTTACGAGCAGTACTTC.

This CDR3 reads CASSPLRQGKNTGELFF. The CDR3 nucleotides read TGTGCCAGCAGCCCCTTACGACAGGGCAAGAACACCGGGGAGCTGTTTTTT. The V gene is TRBV11-2, the J gene TRBJ2-2, with TRBD1 matching 7 bases. V dropped 5 bases and J dropped 1; count of bases not matched to a gene: 10. This CDR3 has 17 amino acids. The V gene's germline CDR1 is SGHAT and CDR2 FQNNGV.

The CDR3 DNA reads TGTGCCAGCAGCCAAGTAGTCGCGGAAAAACTGTTTTTT. Residues: CASSQVVAEKLFF. This chain uses TRBV14 with TRBJ1-4; D is uncertain. CDR3 length: 13 residues. V lost 1 base and J lost 8, with 8 bases in between. From germline, CDR1 is SGHDN and CDR2 FVKESK.

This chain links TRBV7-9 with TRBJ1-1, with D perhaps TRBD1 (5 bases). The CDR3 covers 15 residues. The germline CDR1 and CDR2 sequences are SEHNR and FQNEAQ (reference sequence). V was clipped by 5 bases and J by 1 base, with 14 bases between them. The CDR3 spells CASSPRDLSNTEAFF. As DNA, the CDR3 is TGTGCCAGCAGCCCCCGGGACCTCTCGAACACTGAAGCTTTCTTT.